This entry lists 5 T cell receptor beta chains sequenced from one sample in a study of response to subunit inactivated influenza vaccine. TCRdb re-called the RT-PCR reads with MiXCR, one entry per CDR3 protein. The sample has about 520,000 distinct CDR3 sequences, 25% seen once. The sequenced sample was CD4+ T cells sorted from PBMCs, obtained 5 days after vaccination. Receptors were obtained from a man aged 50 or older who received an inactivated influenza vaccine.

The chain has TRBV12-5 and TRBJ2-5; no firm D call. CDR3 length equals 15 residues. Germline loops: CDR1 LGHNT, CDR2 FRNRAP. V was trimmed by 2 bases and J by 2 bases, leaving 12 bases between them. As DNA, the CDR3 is TGTGCTAGTGGTTTGCAGACTGAGGCTCAAGAGACCCAGTACTTC. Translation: CASGLQTEAQETQYF.

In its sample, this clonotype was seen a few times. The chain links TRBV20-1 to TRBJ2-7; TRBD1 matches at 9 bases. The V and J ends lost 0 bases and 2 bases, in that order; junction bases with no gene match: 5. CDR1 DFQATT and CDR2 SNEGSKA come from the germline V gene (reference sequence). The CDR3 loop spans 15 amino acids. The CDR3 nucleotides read TGCAGTGCTAGAGATCTCGACAGGGGGACCTACGAGCAGTACTTC. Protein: CSARDLDRGTYEQYF.

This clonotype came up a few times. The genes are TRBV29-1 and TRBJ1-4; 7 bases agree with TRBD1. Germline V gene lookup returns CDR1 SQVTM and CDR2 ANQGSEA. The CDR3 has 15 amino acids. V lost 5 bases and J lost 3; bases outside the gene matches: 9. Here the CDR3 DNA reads TGCAGCGTTAGTCGTACGGGACAGCCTAATGAAAAACTGTTTTTT. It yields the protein CSVSRTGQPNEKLFF.

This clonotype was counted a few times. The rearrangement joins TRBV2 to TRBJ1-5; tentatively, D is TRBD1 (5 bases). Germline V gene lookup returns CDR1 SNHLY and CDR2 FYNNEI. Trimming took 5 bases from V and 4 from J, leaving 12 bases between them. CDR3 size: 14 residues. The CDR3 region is CASSNDGGNQPQHF. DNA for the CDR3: TGTGCCAGCAGTAATGACGGGGGGAATCAGCCCCAGCATTTT.

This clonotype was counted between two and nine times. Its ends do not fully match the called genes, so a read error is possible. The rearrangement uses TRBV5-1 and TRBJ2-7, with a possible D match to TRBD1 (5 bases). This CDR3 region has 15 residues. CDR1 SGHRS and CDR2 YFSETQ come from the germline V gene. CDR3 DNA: TGCGCCAGCCGCTTGGGCAGGGCCGCTTCCTACGAGCAGTACTTC. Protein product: CASRLGRAASYEQYF.